The rows below give T cell receptor beta chains drawn from one sample of a study of blood T cell repertoires in COVID-19. Sequencing was performed with immunoSEQ multiplex PCR; in TCRdb, only in-frame clones are kept and a portion is missing. Among fewer than 45,000 clones listed, around 81% were seen once. The sequenced material came from peripheral blood. Every receptor here comes from a man aged 35-49 years with active or convalescent COVID-19. The CDR3 runs from the conserved cysteine through the conserved F or W. D genes are given only for firm matches. Expanded clones are given a class, and other clones once, few, many or no size at all.

clone_size	v_call	j_call	d_call	cdr3_nt	cdr3_aa
-	TRBV2	TRBJ1-2	TRBD1	TGTGCCAGCAGCGCTTCCGGACAGGGGAGATATGGCTACACCTTC	CASSASGQGRYGYTF
-	TRBV5-4	TRBJ2-3	-	TGTGCCAGCAGCTTGGGGTCGGGGGTAACAGATACGCAGTATTTT	CASSLGSGVTDTQYF
-	TRBV28	TRBJ2-1	-	TGTGCCAGCAGTTTCCGGGATGAGCAGTTCTTC	CASSFRDEQFF
-	TRBV9	TRBJ2-5	TRBD1	TGTGCCAGCAGCCCGAAATTCGGACAGGGGGAGACCCAGTACTTC	CASSPKFGQGETQYF
-	TRBV5-6	TRBJ1-1	TRBD1	TGTGCCAGCAGCCCGGACAGGTCGTACACTGAAGCTTTCTTT	CASSPDRSYTEAFF
-	TRBV5-1	TRBJ1-4	TRBD1	TGCGCCAGCAGCGCGCCCGGGACAGGGGTTGAAAAACTGTTTTTT	CASSAPGTGVEKLFF
many	TRBV18	TRBJ1-2	TRBD1	TGTGCCAGCCGGGACAGTAACTATGGCTACACCTTC	CASRDSNYGYTF
-	TRBV2	TRBJ2-3	TRBD2	TGTGCCAGCCATAGCGGGAGGGGCGCAGATACGCAGTATTTT	CASHSGRGADTQYF
-	TRBV18	TRBJ2-1	-	TGTGCCAGCTCACAAAAGGGGAATGAGCAGTTCTTC	CASSQKGNEQFF
-	TRBV5-4	TRBJ2-7	-	TGTGCCAGCAGCTTCGACATCAACTCCTACGAGCAGTACTTC	CASSFDINSYEQYF
-	TRBV3-1/TRBV3-2	TRBJ2-1	TRBD2	TGTGCCAGCAGCCAAGATCTAGCGGGAGGGCGCAATGAGCAGTTCTTC	CASSQDLAGGRNEQFF
-	TRBV29-1	TRBJ1-4	-	TGCAGCGTTGACAGGGATGGGGATGAAAAACTGTTTTTT	CSVDRDGDEKLFF
-	TRBV19	TRBJ2-6	-	TGTGCCAGTAGTCGGGTCGAGCCCCGGGCCAACGTCCTGACTTTC	CASSRVEPRANVLTF
-	TRBV5-6	TRBJ2-2	TRBD2	TGTGCCAGCATCTTACTAGCGGGGCACAACACCGGGGAGCTGTTTTTT	CASILLAGHNTGELFF
-	TRBV5-1	TRBJ2-1	-	TGCGCCAGCAGCGACTTTTCCAGCTCCTACAATGAGCAGTTCTTC	CASSDFSSSYNEQFF
-	TRBV30	TRBJ2-4	-	TGTGCCTGGCGGACTCTGCTGTGG	CAWRTLLW
-	TRBV27	TRBJ1-5	TRBD1	TGTGCCAGCAGTTTGGTGACAGGGGGGGGTTTTAGCAATCAGCCCCAGCATTTT	CASSLVTGGGFSNQPQHF
-	TRBV25-1	TRBJ2-7	-	TGTGCCAGCGAGGACAGATCCTACGAGCAGTACTTC	CASEDRSYEQYF
once	TRBV11-3	TRBJ1-3	TRBD1	TGTGCCAGCAGCTCCCGGGACAGCTGGAAACACCATATATTT	CASSSRDSWKHHIF
-	TRBV19	TRBJ2-2	-	TGTGCCAGTAGCCGGGGGAGCCCCGGGGAGCTGTTTTTT	CASSRGSPGELFF
few	TRBV10-3	TRBJ2-1	-	TGTGCCATCAGTGGCAGGGGAGACAATGAGCAGTTCTTC	CAISGRGDNEQFF
-	TRBV10-3	TRBJ2-7	TRBD2	TGTGCCATCAGTGAGTCCCCGGGAGGGTGGGACTCCTACGAGCAGTACTTC	CAISESPGGWDSYEQYF
few	TRBV5-6	TRBJ1-2	-	TGTGCCAGCAGAGACTACAGAAACTATGGCTACACCTTC	CASRDYRNYGYTF
-	TRBV7-7	TRBJ2-6	-	TGTGCCAGCAGCTTAGTGGCAGGGCCTGGGGCCAACGTCCTGACTTTC	CASSLVAGPGANVLTF
-	TRBV24-1	TRBJ1-5	-	TGTGCCACCAGTGACCCGTCACAGGAGCCCCGCAATCAGCCCCAGCATTTT	CATSDPSQEPRNQPQHF
-	TRBV5-5	TRBJ1-1	-	TGTGCCAGCAGCTTGGCGGGAGGGAACACTGAAGCTTTCTTT	CASSLAGGNTEAFF
few	TRBV10-3	TRBJ2-1	TRBD2	TGTGCCATCAGTGAGCTAGCGGGAGCGTCCAATGAGCAGTTCTTC	CAISELAGASNEQFF
-	TRBV19	TRBJ2-2	-	TGTGCCGGATCTGAGGACACCGGGGAGCTGTTTTTT	CAGSEDTGELFF
-	TRBV14	TRBJ2-3	TRBD1	TGTGCCAGCAGCGTCCGGACAGGGAACACAGATACGCAGTATTTT	CASSVRTGNTDTQYF
-	TRBV14	TRBJ2-3	-	TGTGCCAGCAGCCTGCGGACTAGCACAGATACGCAGTATTTT	CASSLRTSTDTQYF
-	TRBV6-5	TRBJ1-1	-	TGTGCCAGCATTAGACAGAGAATGAACACTGAAGCTTTCTTT	CASIRQRMNTEAFF
few	TRBV7-6	TRBJ2-5	-	TGTGCCAGCAGCTTAGAAGACTCCTGGATCGAGACCCAGTACTTC	CASSLEDSWIETQYF
many	TRBV7-3	TRBJ2-1	TRBD1	TGTGCCAGCAGCCCTCCGGGACAGGGGTACAATGAGCAGTTCTTC	CASSPPGQGYNEQFF
-	TRBV5-4	TRBJ2-5	-	TGTGCCAGCAGCTTGGAGGGGGAGACCCAGTACTTC	CASSLEGETQYF
-	TRBV5-1	TRBJ2-3	-	TGCGCCAGCAGTTGGAGCGGCACAGATACGCAGTATTTT	CASSWSGTDTQYF
-	TRBV6-5	TRBJ1-5	TRBD1	TGTGCCAGCAGGGGACAGCACAATCAGCCCCAGCATTTT	CASRGQHNQPQHF
-	TRBV5-6	TRBJ1-4	TRBD1	TGTGCCAGCAGCTCTGGACAGGGAGCTAATGAAAAACTGTTTTTT	CASSSGQGANEKLFF
-	TRBV19	TRBJ2-1	TRBD2	TGTGCCAGTAGCCCGGCTAGCGGGAGTGGGAATGAGCAGTTCTTC	CASSPASGSGNEQFF
once	TRBV7-9	TRBJ2-1	TRBD2	TGTGCCAGCAGAAAAACTAGCGGGGAGCAGTTCTTC	CASRKTSGEQFF
few	TRBV25-1	TRBJ1-3	-	TGTGCCAGCAGTGTAGGGGCGACCATATATTTT	CASSVGATIYF
-	TRBV3-1/TRBV3-2	TRBJ2-5	-	TGTGCCAGCAGCCAAGTGGACTGGTACCAAGAGACCCAGTACTTC	CASSQVDWYQETQYF
large	TRBV15	TRBJ1-3	-	TGTGCCACCAGCAGAGATCGGGAGGATTGGAACACCATATATTTT	CATSRDREDWNTIYF
-	TRBV18	TRBJ1-1	-	TGTGCCAGCTCAGAGAGGGCCCTGGCGGAAGCTTTCTTT	CASSERALAEAFF
-	TRBV28	TRBJ1-5	-	TGTGCCAGCAGTTCCCAACAGGGACAGCCCCAGCATTTT	CASSSQQGQPQHF
-	TRBV10-1	TRBJ2-1	TRBD2	TGCGCCAGCAGTGGGGGACTAGCGGGGGGGCAATCCTCCTACAATGAGCAGTTCTTC	CASSGGLAGGQSSYNEQFF
once	TRBV19	TRBJ2-7	-	TGTGCCAGTAAGGAGGGTTTGGGATACGAGCAGTACTTC	CASKEGLGYEQYF
-	TRBV11-3	TRBJ2-3	-	TGTGCCAGCAGCCCCAGGGGGCGGGAGTCAGATACGCAGTATTTT	CASSPRGRESDTQYF
many	TRBV6-2/TRBV6-3	TRBJ2-1	-	TGTGCCAGCAGCCCTTTAGGGGGGGCTAGCTCCTACAATGAGCAGTTCTTC	CASSPLGGASSYNEQFF
-	TRBV24-1	TRBJ2-7	-	TGTGCCACCAGTGCAGGAGGGCCGGGGGAGCAGTACTTC	CATSAGGPGEQYF
-	TRBV24-1	TRBJ2-2	TRBD1	TGTGCCACCAGTGGGCAGGGGGCCACCGGGGAGCTGTTTTTT	CATSGQGATGELFF
-	TRBV19	TRBJ1-1	-	TGTGCCAGTAGTGTGAAAGCAGGGGCTGGGAACACTGAAGCTTTCTTT	CASSVKAGAGNTEAFF
-	TRBV6-2/TRBV6-3	TRBJ1-2	TRBD1	TGTGCCAGCAGTTACTCCCCCCGGACAGGGAATGGCTACACCTTC	CASSYSPRTGNGYTF
-	TRBV29-1	TRBJ2-7	TRBD2	TGCAGCGTTGGCCCTAGCGGGGTATCCTACGAGCAGTACTTC	CSVGPSGVSYEQYF